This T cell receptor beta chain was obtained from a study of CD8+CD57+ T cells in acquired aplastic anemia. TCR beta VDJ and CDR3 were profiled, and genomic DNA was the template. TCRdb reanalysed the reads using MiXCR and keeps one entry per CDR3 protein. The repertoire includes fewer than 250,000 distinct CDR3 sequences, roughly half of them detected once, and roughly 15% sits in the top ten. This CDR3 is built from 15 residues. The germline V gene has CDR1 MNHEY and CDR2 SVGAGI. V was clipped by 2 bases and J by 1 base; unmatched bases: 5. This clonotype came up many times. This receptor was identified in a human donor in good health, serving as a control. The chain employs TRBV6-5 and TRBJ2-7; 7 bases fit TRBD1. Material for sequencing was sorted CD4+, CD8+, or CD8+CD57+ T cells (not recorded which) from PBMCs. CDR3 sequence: CASSYTPGGSYEQYF. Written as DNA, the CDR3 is TGTGCCAGCAGTTACACGCCAGGGGGTTCCTACGAGCAGTACTTC.